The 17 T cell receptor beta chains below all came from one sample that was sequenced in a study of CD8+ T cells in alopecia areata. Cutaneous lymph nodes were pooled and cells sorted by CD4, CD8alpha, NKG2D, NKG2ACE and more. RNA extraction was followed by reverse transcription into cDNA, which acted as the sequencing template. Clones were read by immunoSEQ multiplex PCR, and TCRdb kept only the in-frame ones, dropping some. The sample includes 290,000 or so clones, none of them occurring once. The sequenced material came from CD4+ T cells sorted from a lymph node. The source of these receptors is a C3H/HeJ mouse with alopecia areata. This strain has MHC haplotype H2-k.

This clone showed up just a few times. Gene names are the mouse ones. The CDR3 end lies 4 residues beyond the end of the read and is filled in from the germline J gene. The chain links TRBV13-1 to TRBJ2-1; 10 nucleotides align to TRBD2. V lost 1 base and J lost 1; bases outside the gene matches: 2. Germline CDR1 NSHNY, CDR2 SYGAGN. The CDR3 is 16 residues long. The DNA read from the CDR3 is TGTGCCAGCAGTGATACTGGGGGGGGGAACTATGCT. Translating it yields CASSDTGGGNYA. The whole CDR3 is CASSDTGGGNYAEQFF.

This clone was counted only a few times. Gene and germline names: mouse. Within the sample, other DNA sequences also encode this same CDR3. The sequenced part of the CDR3 DNA is TGTGCCAGCAGTACCCGGGACAGATAT. This sequence encodes CASSTRDRY. The entire CDR3 protein reads CASSTRDRYEQYF. The genes are TRBV19 and TRBJ2-7; 7 bases are a match to TRBD1. Read coverage stops 4 residues before the CDR3 terminus; the germline J gene supplies the remainder. CDR1 FNHDT and CDR2 SITEND come from the germline V gene (reference sequence). This CDR3 is 13 amino acids long.

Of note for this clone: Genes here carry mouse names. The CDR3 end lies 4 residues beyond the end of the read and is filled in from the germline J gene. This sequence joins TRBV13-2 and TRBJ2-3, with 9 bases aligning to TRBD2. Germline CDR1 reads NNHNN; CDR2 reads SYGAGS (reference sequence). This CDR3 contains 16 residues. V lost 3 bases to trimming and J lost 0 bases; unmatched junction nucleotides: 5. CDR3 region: CASGVLGGPSAETLYF. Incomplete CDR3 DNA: TGTGCCAGCGGTGTCTTGGGGGGGCCTAGTGCAGAA.

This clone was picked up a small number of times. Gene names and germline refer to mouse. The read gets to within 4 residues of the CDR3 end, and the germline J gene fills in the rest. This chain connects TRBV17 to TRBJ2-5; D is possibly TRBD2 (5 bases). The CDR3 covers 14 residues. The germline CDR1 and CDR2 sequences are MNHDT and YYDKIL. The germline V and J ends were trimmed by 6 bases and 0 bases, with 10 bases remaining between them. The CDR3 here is CASRMGINQDTQYF. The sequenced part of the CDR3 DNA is TGTGCTAGCAGGATGGGGATTAACCAAGAC.

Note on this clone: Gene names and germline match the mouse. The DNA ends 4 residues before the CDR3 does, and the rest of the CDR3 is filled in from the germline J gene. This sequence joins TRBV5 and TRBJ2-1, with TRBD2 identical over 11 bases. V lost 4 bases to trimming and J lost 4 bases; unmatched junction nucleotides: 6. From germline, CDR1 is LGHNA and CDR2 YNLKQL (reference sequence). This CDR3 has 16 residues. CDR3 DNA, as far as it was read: TGTGCCAGCAGCCCACTGGGGGGGCGGGGTTATGCT. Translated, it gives CASSPLGGRGYA. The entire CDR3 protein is CASSPLGGRGYAEQFF.

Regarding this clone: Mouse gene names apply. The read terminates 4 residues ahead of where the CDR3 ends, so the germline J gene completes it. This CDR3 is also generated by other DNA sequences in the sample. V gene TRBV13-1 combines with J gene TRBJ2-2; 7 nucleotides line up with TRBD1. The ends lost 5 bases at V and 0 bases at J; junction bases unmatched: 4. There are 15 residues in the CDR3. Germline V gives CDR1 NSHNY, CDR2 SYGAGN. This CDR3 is CASSLGQANTGQLYF. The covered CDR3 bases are TGTGCCAGCAGCCTTGGACAGGCAAACACCGGG.

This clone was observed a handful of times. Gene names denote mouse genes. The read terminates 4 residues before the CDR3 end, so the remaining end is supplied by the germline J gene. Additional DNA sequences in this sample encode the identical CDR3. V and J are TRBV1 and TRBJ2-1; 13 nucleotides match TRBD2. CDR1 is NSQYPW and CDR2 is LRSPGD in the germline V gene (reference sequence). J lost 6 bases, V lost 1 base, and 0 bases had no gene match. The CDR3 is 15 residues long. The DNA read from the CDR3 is TGCACCTGCAGTGCAGGGACTGGGGGGGCTGCT. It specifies CTCSAGTGGAA. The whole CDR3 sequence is CTCSAGTGGAAEQFF. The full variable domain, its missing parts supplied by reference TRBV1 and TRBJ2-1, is VTLLEQNPRWRLVPRGQAVNLRCILKNSQYPWMSWYQQDLQKQLQWLFTLRSPGDKEVKSLPGADYLATRVTDTELRLQVANMSQGRTLYCTCSAGTGGAAEQFFGPGTRLTVL.

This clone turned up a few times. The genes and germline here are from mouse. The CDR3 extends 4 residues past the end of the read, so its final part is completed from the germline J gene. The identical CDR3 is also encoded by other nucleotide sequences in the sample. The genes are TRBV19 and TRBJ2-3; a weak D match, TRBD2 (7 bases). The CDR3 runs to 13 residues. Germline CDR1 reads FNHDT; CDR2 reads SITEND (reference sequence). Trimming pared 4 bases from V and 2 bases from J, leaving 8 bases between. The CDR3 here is CASSRGAAETLYF. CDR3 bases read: TGTGCCAGCAGTCGGGGGGCTGCAGAA.

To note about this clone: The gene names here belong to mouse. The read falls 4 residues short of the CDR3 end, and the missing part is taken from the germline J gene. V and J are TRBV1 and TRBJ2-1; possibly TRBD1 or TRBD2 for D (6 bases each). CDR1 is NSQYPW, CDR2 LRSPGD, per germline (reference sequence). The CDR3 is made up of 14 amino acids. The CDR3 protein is CTCSAEGAGAEQFF. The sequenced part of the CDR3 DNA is TGCACCTGCAGTGCAGAGGGGGCGGGGGCT.

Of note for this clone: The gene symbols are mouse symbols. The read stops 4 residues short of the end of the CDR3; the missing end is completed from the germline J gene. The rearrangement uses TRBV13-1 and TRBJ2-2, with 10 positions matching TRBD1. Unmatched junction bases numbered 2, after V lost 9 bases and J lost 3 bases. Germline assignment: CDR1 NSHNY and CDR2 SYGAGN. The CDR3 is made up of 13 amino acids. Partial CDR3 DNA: TGTGCCACGGACAGGGGGGACACCGGG. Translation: CATDRGDTG. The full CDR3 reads CATDRGDTGQLYF.

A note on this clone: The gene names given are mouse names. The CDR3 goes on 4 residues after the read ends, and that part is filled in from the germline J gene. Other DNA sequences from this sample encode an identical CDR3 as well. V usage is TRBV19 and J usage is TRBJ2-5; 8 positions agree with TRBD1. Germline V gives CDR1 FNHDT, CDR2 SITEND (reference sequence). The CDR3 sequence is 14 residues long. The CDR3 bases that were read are TGTGCCAGCAGTATCTCAGGGGGCAAAGAC. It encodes CASSISGGKD. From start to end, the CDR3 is CASSISGGKDTQYF.

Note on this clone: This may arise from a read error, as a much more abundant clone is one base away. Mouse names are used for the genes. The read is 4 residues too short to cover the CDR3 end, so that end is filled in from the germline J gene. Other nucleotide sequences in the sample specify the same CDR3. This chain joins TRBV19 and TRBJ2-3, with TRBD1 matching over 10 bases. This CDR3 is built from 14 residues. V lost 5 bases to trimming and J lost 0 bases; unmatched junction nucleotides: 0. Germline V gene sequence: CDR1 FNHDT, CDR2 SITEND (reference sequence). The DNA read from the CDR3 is TGTGCCAGCAGGGACAGGGGGAGTGCAGAA. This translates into CASRDRGSAE. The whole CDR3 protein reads CASRDRGSAETLYF.

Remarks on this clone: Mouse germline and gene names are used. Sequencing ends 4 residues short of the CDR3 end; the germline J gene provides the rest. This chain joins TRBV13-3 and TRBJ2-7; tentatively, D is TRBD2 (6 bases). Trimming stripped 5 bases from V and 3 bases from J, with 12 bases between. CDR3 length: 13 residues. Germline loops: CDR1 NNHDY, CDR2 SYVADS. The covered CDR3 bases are TGTGCCAGCAGAGAATCTGGGGACTAT. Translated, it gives CASRESGDY. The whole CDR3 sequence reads CASRESGDYEQYF.

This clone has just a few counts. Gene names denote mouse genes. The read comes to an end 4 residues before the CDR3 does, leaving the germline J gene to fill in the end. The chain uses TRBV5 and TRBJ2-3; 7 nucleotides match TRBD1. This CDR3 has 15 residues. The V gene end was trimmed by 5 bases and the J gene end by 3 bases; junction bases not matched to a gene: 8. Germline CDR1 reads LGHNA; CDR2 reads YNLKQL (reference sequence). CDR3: CASSITGQEAETLYF. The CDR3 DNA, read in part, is TGTGCCAGCAGCATAACCGGACAGGAGGCAGAA.

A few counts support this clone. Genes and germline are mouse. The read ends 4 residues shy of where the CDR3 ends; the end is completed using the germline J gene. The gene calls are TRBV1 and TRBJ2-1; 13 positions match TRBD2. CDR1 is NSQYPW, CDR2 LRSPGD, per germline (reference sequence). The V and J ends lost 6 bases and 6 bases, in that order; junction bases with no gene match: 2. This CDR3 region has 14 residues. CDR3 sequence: CTCRGTGGVAEQFF. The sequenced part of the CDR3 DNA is TGCACCTGCAGGGGGACTGGGGGGGTTGCT.

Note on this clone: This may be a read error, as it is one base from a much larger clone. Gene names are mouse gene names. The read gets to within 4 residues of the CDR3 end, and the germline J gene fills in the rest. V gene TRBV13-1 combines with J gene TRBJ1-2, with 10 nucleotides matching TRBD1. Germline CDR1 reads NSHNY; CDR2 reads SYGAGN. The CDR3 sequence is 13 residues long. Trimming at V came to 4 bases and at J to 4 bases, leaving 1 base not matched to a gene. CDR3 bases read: TGTGCCAGCAGTTGGGACAGGGGCTCC. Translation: CASSWDRGS. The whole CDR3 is CASSWDRGSDYTF.

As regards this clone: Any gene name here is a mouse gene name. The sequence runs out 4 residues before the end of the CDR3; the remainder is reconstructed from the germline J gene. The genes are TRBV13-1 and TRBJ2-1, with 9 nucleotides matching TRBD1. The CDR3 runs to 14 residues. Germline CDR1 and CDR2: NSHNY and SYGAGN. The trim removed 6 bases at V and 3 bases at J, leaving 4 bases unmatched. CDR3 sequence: CASTPTGGYAEQFF. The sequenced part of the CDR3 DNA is TGTGCCAGCACCCCGACAGGGGGCTATGCT.